This T cell receptor (beta chain) was obtained from a study of shared clonotypes between healthy human individuals. Germline V lookup: CDR1 GTSNPN, CDR2 SVGIG (reference sequence). The CDR3 loop spans 14 amino acids. J was trimmed by 6 bases and V by 3 bases; bases with no gene match: 8. This clone was detected a few times. TCRdb's table, derived via immunoSEQ multiplex PCR, lists solely in-frame clones and lacks some. The sample includes millions of clones, around nine tenths of them seen just once. Sequenced sample: naive CD4+ T cells sorted from blood. Specified subset: CD45RA+ positively selected. The source of this sequence is a man aged 18-30 years in good health. The chain carries TRBV30 and TRBJ1-1; 9 bases line up with TRBD1. CDR3 protein: CAWSAGTGHAEAFF. The CDR3 DNA follows: TGTGCCTGGAGCGCCGGGACAGGGCACGCTGAAGCTTTCTTT.